The present T cell receptor (beta chain) was sequenced within a study of OX40 agonist ivuxolimab in advanced cancers. Whole-study context: Patients with hepatocellular carcinoma, melanoma, renal cell or head and neck cancer made up the dose-escalation patients. Under the entry rules, prior anti-PD-1, anti-PD-L1 or anti-CTLA-4 therapy was allowed, and approximately 40% had some. Study-level findings and limits: Normalized T-cell clonal expansion was also low in a subset of nonresponders.

Per the germline V gene, CDR1 is SGHNT and CDR2 is YENEEA. The CDR3 covers 16 residues. Turning to this clone: Antigen specificity is unknown. Compared with germline, one end of the junction differs, possibly owing to a read error.

Here immunoSEQ multiplex PCR was the method, and the copy in TCRdb shows in-frame clones only, minus some. In the table there are fewer than 70,000 clones, about 91% of which are singletons. This TCR came from an adult with an advanced solid tumor such as melanoma, head and neck, liver or kidney cancer. The chain is built from TRBV11-3 and TRBJ1-4; 8 nucleotides line up with TRBD1. The sample in question was CD4+ or CD8+ T cells sorted from blood, obtained in a trial of the OX40 agonist ivuxolimab. CDR3 protein: CASSLETGGTNEKLFF. Here the CDR3 DNA reads TGTGCCAGCAGCCTAGAAACAGGGGGTACTAATGAAAAACTGTTTTTT.